These 13 T cell receptor beta chains came from one sample sequenced in a study of T cell repertoires in cytomegalovirus infection. From the reads, TCRdb called clonotypes with MiXCR, one entry per CDR3 protein. This table holds about 400,000 distinct CDR3 sequences, roughly 20% found once. The sample comprised PBMCs. Receptors were obtained from a human donor in good health (CMV status not recorded). Some clones in this sample may be carry-over from other donors' samples.

This chain joins TRBV5-4 and TRBJ2-2; 8 positions agree with TRBD2. Germline CDR1 is SGHNT and CDR2 is YYREEE (reference sequence). The CDR3 extends over 15 amino acids. With 1 base clipped from V and 4 bases from J, the junction kept 3 bases outside the gene matches. CDR3 sequence reads: CASSLFLAGTGELFF. In DNA form, the CDR3 reads TGTGCCAGCAGCTTGTTCCTAGCGGGCACCGGGGAGCTGTTTTTT.

The V and J genes are TRBV12-5 and TRBJ1-2; TRBD1 aligns across 7 bases. Trimming took 1 base from V and 5 from J; bases not matched to a gene: 4. Germline-derived CDR1 and CDR2 are LGHNT and FRNRAP. This CDR3 has 14 residues. DNA for the CDR3: TGTGCTAGTGGTTTGGGACAGGGTGGATATGGCTACACCTTC. This encodes CASGLGQGGYGYTF.

The table lists this clonotype with a few counts. The chain links TRBV12-3 or TRBV12-4 to TRBJ2-5; 10 nucleotides agree with TRBD1. The CDR3 is made up of 14 amino acids. V dropped 6 bases and J dropped 5; count of bases not matched to a gene: 6. The CDR3, as DNA: TGTGCCAGCAGACCGACAGGGGGCGACGAGACCCAGTACTTC. The encoded protein is CASRPTGGDETQYF.

The V gene is TRBV6-6, the J gene TRBJ2-7; 13 nucleotides align to TRBD2. The CDR3 spans 17 residues. CDR1 MNHNY and CDR2 SVGAGI come from the germline V gene (reference sequence). The junction had 9 bases not matched to a gene; V was cut back by 3 bases and J by 4 bases. The CDR3 DNA sequence: TGTGCCAGCAGTTATTCCGGGACTAGCGGGAAAGGTTACGAGCAGTACTTC. Its protein is CASSYSGTSGKGYEQYF.

The chain carries TRBV20-1 and TRBJ1-1, with D maybe TRBD1 (6 bases). Germline lookup yields CDR1 DFQATT and CDR2 SNEGSKA (reference sequence). Trimming left V 7 bases short and J 3 bases short, with 18 bases between. This CDR3 is 14 amino acids long. The CDR3 sequence: CSVPQHRGHTEAFF. The CDR3 DNA follows: TGCAGTGTACCCCAGCACCGGGGGCACACTGAAGCTTTCTTT.

This rearrangement joins TRBV20-1 to TRBJ2-5; tentative D call: TRBD2 (6 bases). The germline V and J ends were trimmed by 6 bases and 4 bases, with 18 bases remaining between them. This CDR3 comprises 14 residues. Germline-derived CDR1 and CDR2 are DFQATT and SNEGSKA (reference sequence). This chain's CDR3 is CSAQLGRRRETQYF. CDR3 nucleotides: TGCAGTGCCCAGCTGGGGAGGAGGCGAGAGACCCAGTACTTC.

This clonotype has ten or more counts. This sequence joins TRBV7-2 and TRBJ2-2; D call uncertain. The CDR3 loop spans 16 amino acids. Germline CDR1 and CDR2: SGHTA and FQGNSA. The V end was cut by 5 bases, the J end by 4 bases, with 17 bases between. Here the CDR3 DNA reads TGTGCCAGCAGCACTGACATGGCGGTGATCACCGGGGAGCTGTTTTTT. Its protein is CASSTDMAVITGELFF.

This clonotype has only a few counts. This chain joins TRBV7-8 and TRBJ1-4; 7 bases map to TRBD1. J was trimmed by 5 bases and V by 6 bases; bases with no gene match: 15. Germline values: CDR1 SGHVS, CDR2 FQNEAQ. This CDR3 has 17 amino acids. This chain's CDR3 is CASRNGRVTGKNEKLFF. In DNA form, the CDR3 reads TGTGCCAGCAGGAACGGTAGGGTGACAGGGAAGAATGAAAAACTGTTTTTT.

The table lists this clonotype with a few counts. The chain joins TRBV2 to TRBJ2-2; D is uncertain. CDR1 is SNHLY, CDR2 FYNNEI, per germline. The V gene lost 4 bases and the J gene lost 5 bases, with 8 bases spanning the gap. The CDR3 consists of 13 residues. The CDR3 nucleotides read TGTGCCAGCAGTGGGGGTCCTACCGGGGAGCTGTTTTTT. It encodes CASSGGPTGELFF. The full variable domain, completed using reference TRBV2 and TRBJ2-2, is EPEVTQTPSHQVTQMGQEVILRCVPISNHLYFYWYRQILGQKVEFLVSFYNNEISEKSEIFDDQFSVERPDGSNFTLKIRSTKLEDSAMYFCASSGGPTGELFFGEGSRLTVL.

There are many counts of this clonotype. The rearrangement joins TRBV5-4 to TRBJ1-1; D gene ambiguous. With 0 bases removed from V and 7 bases from J, the gap between germline ends came to 13 bases. This CDR3 region has 14 residues. Germline V gives CDR1 SGHNT, CDR2 YYREEE (reference sequence). CDR3 amino acids: CASSLAYNSHEAFF. The CDR3, as DNA: TGTGCCAGCAGCTTGGCCTATAACAGCCATGAAGCTTTCTTT.

Notes on this clonotype: A junction end diverges from the germline sequence, so it may reflect a read error. The rearrangement joins TRBV19 to TRBJ2-3, with D possibly called TRBD1 or TRBD2 (6 bases each). Germline V gene sequence: CDR1 LNHDA, CDR2 SQIVND (reference sequence). CDR3 length: 15 residues. Here the CDR3 DNA reads TGTGCCAGTAGTACCCCCGGGGGCAGCACAGATACGCGGTATTTT. Residues: CASSTPGGSTDTRYF.

This clonotype has a count of ten or more. This sequence joins TRBV11-2 and TRBJ1-1; tentative D call: TRBD1 (5 bases). V lost 1 base and J 4 bases, leaving 10 bases between the germline ends. CDR1 and CDR2 from the germline V gene are SGHAT and FQNNGV. The CDR3 length is 14 residues. CDR3: CASSLGLGRTEAFF. For the CDR3, the DNA is TGTGCCAGCAGCTTAGGCTTGGGGCGCACTGAAGCTTTCTTT.

This clonotype was counted only a few times. This sequence joins TRBV3-1 and TRBJ2-7; D gene uncertain. Germline loops: CDR1 LGHDT, CDR2 YNNKEL (reference sequence). The CDR3 consists of 14 residues. The V gene lost 0 bases and the J gene lost 6 bases, with 12 bases spanning the gap. The CDR3 DNA reads as TGTGCCAGCAGCCAAGACTGGGCCCAAGGCGAGCAGTACTTC. Protein: CASSQDWAQGEQYF.